The T cell receptor (beta chain) described here comes from a study of blood T cells in healthy people across ages. Study-wide points: A roughly linear fall in TCR beta diversity per million T cells was seen with increasing age. Versus aged donors, long-lived donors had higher diversity and more naive CD4+ cells.

V lost 2 bases and J lost 6; bases outside the gene matches: 7. Germline V CDR1 and CDR2: DFQATT, SNEGSKA (reference sequence). The CDR3 totals 14 residues. A J-beta primer mix and a sample-barcoded 5' primer were used in a second PCR of about 6 to 12 cycles. Tags on each cDNA molecule came from a template-switch adaptor with 12 random nucleotides. TCRdb re-called the 5' RACE reads with MiXCR, one entry per CDR3 protein. The sample carries under 800,000 distinct CDR3 sequences, roughly 21% recorded once. Samples each had at least 6 micrograms of total RNA extracted. Worth noting for this clonotype: What it binds is unknown.

The clonotype originates from a man in his 70s in good health. V and J are TRBV20-1 and TRBJ2-3, with 8 bases fitting TRBD2. Material for sequencing was blood. DNA of the CDR3: TGCAGTGCTAGAAGAAGCGGGAGTGGGGATACGCAGTATTTT. Translation gives CSARRSGSGDTQYF.